This T cell receptor beta chain was profiled in a study of shared clonotypes between healthy human individuals. This was a deep-level run. Sequenced by immunoSEQ multiplex PCR; TCRdb stores in-frame clones only, minus some. The table records roughly 2.5 million clones, around 94% of them present only once. CDR3 length: 17 amino acids. V was clipped by 0 bases and J by 3 bases, with 20 bases between them. Germline CDR1 GTSNPN, CDR2 SVGIG (reference sequence). Among the donors, all were Caucasian adults who lived in Nashville, Tennessee. This clonotype was obtained from a man aged 18 to 30 in good health. The specimen sequenced was naive CD4+ T cells sorted from blood. Subset meaning: CD45RA+ positively selected. The V call is TRBV30, the J call TRBJ1-1; perhaps TRBD1 as D (5 bases). The CDR3 is CAWSVRREGGLYTEAFF. CDR3 bases: TGTGCCTGGAGTGTACGCAGGGAAGGTGGGCTATACACTGAAGCTTTCTTT.